The 20 T cell receptor beta chains below all came from one sample that was sequenced in a study of vaccination and CD4 T cells after COVID-19 (dated by TCRdb to 2022 to 2024). Library prep was done by PCR. The listed sequencing device is Illumina iSeq 100. DNA from cultured CD4+ T cells was subjected to TCR sequencing with the Oncomine TCR Beta short-read assay at the Johns Hopkins FTIC core. TCRdb reprocessed the public reads (quality trimming at Q25 with fastp, clone calling with MiXCR) and kept in-frame beta chains. Rows with a matching CDR3 protein are joined into one entry that keeps the most common DNA and genes. The sample records about 15,000 distinct CDR3 sequences, 40% to 65% of which are singletons. Together, the top ten hold about 9.4% of the sample. The sample's treatment or condition label, in plain terms: approximately 10-day PBMC culture with coronavirus spike peptide pools or control peptides (ViraFEST assay).

These receptors have no identified antigens. The sample here was CD4+ T cells from blood, cultured in vitro, taken before SARS-CoV-2 vaccination. The receptor source for this set is a human donor who had recovered from COVID-19.

This clonotype was seen a handful of times. The chain carries TRBV6-1 and TRBJ2-5; maybe TRBD1 (6 bases). Germline lookup yields CDR1 MNHNS and CDR2 SASEGT. The CDR3 runs to 13 residues. The ends were cut back, 4 bases at V and 2 bases at J, with 8 bases in the middle. The chain's CDR3 is CASSVGQQETQYF. The CDR3 DNA sequence: TGTGCCAGCAGTGTTGGACAGCAAGAGACCCAGTACTTC.

The V and J genes are TRBV6-1 and TRBJ2-2; the match to TRBD1 covers 8 bases. Germline values: CDR1 MNHNS, CDR2 SASEGT. This CDR3 has 16 residues. After removal of 3 bases from V and 2 bases from J, the junction contained 5 bases not matched to a gene. The DNA for the CDR3 is TGTGCCAGCAGTGACCGGGGACAGGTTAACACCGGGGAGCTGTTTTTT. It codes for CASSDRGQVNTGELFF.

This clonotype was counted only a few times. J is TRBJ1-6 and V is TRBV27, with 7 positions matching TRBD1. The CDR3 loop spans 15 amino acids. In germline, CDR1 is MNHEY, CDR2 SMNVEV (reference sequence). V lost 6 bases to trimming and J lost 11 bases; unmatched junction nucleotides: 13. The CDR3 DNA sequence: TGTGCCAGCAGACCTCAGGGGGGTCGGGGCCCACCCCTCCACTTT. Translated: CASRPQGGRGPPLHF.

The chain employs TRBV2 and TRBJ1-1; a possible D gene is TRBD1 (5 bases). Germline V gene data show CDR1 as SNHLY and CDR2 as FYNNEI. The CDR3 is 14 residues long. Trimming left V 3 bases short and J 8 bases short, with 16 bases between. The CDR3 sequence is CASSDRAGSGEAFF. CDR3 coding DNA: TGTGCCAGCAGTGACCGGGCAGGGTCAGGCGAAGCTTTCTTT.

The gene calls are TRBV6-1 and TRBJ1-2; D is uncertain. The CDR3 extends over 14 amino acids. Trimming removed 0 bases at V and 8 bases at J, with 13 bases between. The germline CDR1 and CDR2 sequences are MNHNS and SASEGT. CDR3 residues: CASSEAQGLGGYTF. Here the CDR3 DNA reads TGTGCCAGCAGTGAAGCGCAAGGGTTAGGCGGCTACACCTTC.

This clonotype has just a few counts. The J gene is TRBJ1-2, the V gene TRBV9, with 10 nucleotides matching TRBD1. The V and J ends lost 4 bases and 7 bases, in that order; junction bases with no gene match: 4. CDR3 size: 13 residues. Germline V gene lookup returns CDR1 SGDLS and CDR2 YYNGEE. In DNA form, the CDR3 reads TGTGCCAGCAGCTTGACAGGGGGCGGTGGCTACACCTTC. Its translation: CASSLTGGGGYTF.

This clonotype was counted a single time. The gene calls are TRBV7-8 and TRBJ2-3; D is perhaps TRBD1 (5 bases). The CDR3 is 15 amino acids. With 0 bases removed from V and 1 base from J, the gap between germline ends came to 8 bases. Germline V gives CDR1 SGHVS, CDR2 FQNEAQ. The CDR3 protein is CASSLAAGRTDTQYF. Written as DNA, the CDR3 is TGTGCCAGCAGCTTAGCTGCAGGGCGCACAGATACGCAGTATTTT. Full variable domain (missing parts from reference TRBV7-8 and TRBJ2-3): GAGVSQSPRYKVAKRGQDVALRCDPISGHVSLFWYQQALGQGPEFLTYFQNEAQLDKSGLPSDRFFAERPEGSVSTLKIQRTQQEDSAVYLCASSLAAGRTDTQYFGPGTRLTVL.

CDR3 sequence: CASSKARSIGGSGVYEQYF. The CDR3 nucleotides are TGTGCCAGCAGCAAAGCCAGGTCGATTGGCGGGAGTGGGGTCTACGAGCAGTACTTC. The chain has TRBV21-1 and TRBJ2-7; TRBD2, as called in the table, went unchecked against the DNA. TRBV21-1 is assigned pseudogene status. The CDR3 spans 19 residues.

CDR3 coding DNA: TGTGCCAGCAGCTTTAGCGGGGGTTACCCCCCAGAGACCCAGTACTTC. Translated: CASSFSGGYPPETQYF. This chain joins TRBV7-7 and TRBJ2-5, with 9 positions matching TRBD2. CDR1 and CDR2 (germline): SSHAT, FNYEAQ (reference sequence). V lost 3 bases, J lost 4 bases, and 9 bases stayed unmatched. The CDR3 loop spans 16 amino acids.

This chain uses TRBV28 with TRBJ1-1; 7 bases are shared with TRBD1. Germline loops: CDR1 MDHEN, CDR2 SYDVKM. V lost 6 bases, J lost 4 bases, and 11 bases stayed unmatched. The CDR3 loop spans 15 amino acids. This CDR3 reads CASRRQGRMPTEAFF. Written as DNA, the CDR3 is TGTGCCAGCAGAAGACAGGGCCGGATGCCCACTGAAGCTTTCTTT. Full variable domain (rest looked up from reference TRBV28 and TRBJ1-1): DVKVTQSSRYLVKRTGEKVFLECVQDMDHENMFWYRQDPGLGLRLIYFSYDVKMKEKGDIPEGYSVSREKKERFSLILESASTNQTSMYLCASRRQGRMPTEAFFGQGTRLTVV.

The chain employs TRBV7-3 and TRBJ2-1; TRBD2 matches at 9 bases. Per germline, CDR1 SGHTA and CDR2 FQGTGA. The CDR3 consists of 15 residues. Trimming removed 1 base from V and 8 bases from J; junction bases left unmatched: 6. For the CDR3, the DNA is TGTGCCAGCAGCTTAAGGGGCGGGGGGGGCCATGAGCAGTTCTTC. Translating it yields CASSLRGGGGHEQFF.

The gene calls are TRBV19 and TRBJ2-3, with D perhaps TRBD1 (6 bases). This CDR3 is 15 amino acids long. V shed 1 base and J shed 3 bases, with 11 bases lying between them. Germline CDR1 LNHDA, CDR2 SQIVND (reference sequence). CDR3 residues: CASSIGGRGTDTQYF. CDR3 nucleotides: TGTGCCAGTAGTATAGGAGGCAGGGGAACAGATACGCAGTATTTT. Full variable domain (remainder filled in from reference TRBV19 and TRBJ2-3): DGGITQSPKYLFRKEGQNVTLSCEQNLNHDAMYWYRQDPGQGLRLIYYSQIVNDFQKGDIAEGYSVSREKKESFPLTVTSAQKNPTAFYLCASSIGGRGTDTQYFGPGTRLTVL.

The chain couples TRBV5-5 to TRBJ1-1, with 9 bases that match TRBD1. This CDR3 is built from 17 residues. J gave up 3 bases and V 4 bases, and 13 bases lay outside the gene matches. Germline assignment: CDR1 SGHKS and CDR2 YYEKEE (reference sequence). CDR3 nucleotide sequence: TGTGCCAGCAGCGCGGAAAACAGGGGGCGGTTAGACACTGAAGCTTTCTTT. Protein product: CASSAENRGRLDTEAFF.

The chain joins TRBV5-4 to TRBJ1-6; 7 nucleotides align to TRBD1. J lost 6 bases, V lost 6 bases, and 6 bases had no gene match. The CDR3 has 14 residues. Germline CDR1 is SGHNT and CDR2 is YYREEE (reference sequence). CDR3 DNA: TGTGCCAGCATGCGAGACAGGGTTAATTCACCCCTCCACTTT. Translation gives CASMRDRVNSPLHF. The whole variable domain, filled in from reference TRBV5-4 and TRBJ1-6, reads ETGVTQSPTHLIKTRGQQVTLRCSSQSGHNTVSWYQQALGQGPQFIFQYYREEENGRGNFPPRFSGLQFPNYSSELNVNALELDDSALYLCASMRDRVNSPLHFGNGTRLTVT.

This clonotype was recorded a few times. The V gene is TRBV27, the J gene TRBJ2-7; TRBD1 is a possible D gene (5 bases). Germline CDR1 is MNHEY and CDR2 is SMNVEV (reference sequence). The CDR3 runs 15 residues. V gave up 2 bases and J gave up 0 bases, with 11 bases separating them. The CDR3 sequence is CASSLSTGHSYEQYF. CDR3 sequence (DNA): TGTGCCAGCAGTTTAAGTACAGGACACTCCTACGAGCAGTACTTC.

This clonotype turned up a few times. The CDR3 DNA sequence: TGCAGTGCAAGACTAGCGGGGGGAATCACAGATACGCAGTATTTT. Residues: CSARLAGGITDTQYF. The gene calls are TRBV20-1 and TRBJ2-3, with 13 bases fitting TRBD2. The CDR3 has 15 amino acids. The V gene end was trimmed by 6 bases and the J gene end by 2 bases; junction bases not matched to a gene: 5. Germline V lookup: CDR1 DFQATT, CDR2 SNEGSKA (reference sequence).

This clonotype qualifies as medium-sized. This chain joins TRBV30 and TRBJ1-6, with 7 bases aligning to TRBD1. J was trimmed by 8 bases and V by 4 bases; bases with no gene match: 11. The CDR3 contains 15 residues. Germline CDR1 GTSNPN, CDR2 SVGIG (reference sequence). The CDR3 region is CAWIKPDRTDSPLHF. CDR3 nucleotides: TGTGCCTGGATTAAACCGGACAGGACGGATTCACCCCTCCACTTT.

The genes are TRBV6-1 and TRBJ1-6; D gene ambiguous. With 6 bases removed from V and 7 bases from J, the gap between germline ends came to 10 bases. The CDR3 runs to 13 residues. From germline, CDR1 is MNHNS and CDR2 SASEGT. This CDR3 is CASSQKRNSPLHF. In DNA form, the CDR3 reads TGTGCCAGCAGCCAGAAACGGAATTCACCCCTCCACTTT.

The CDR3 nucleotides are TGTGCCAGTAGTATAGGACGACAGCTCACCGGGGAGCTGTTTTTT. Residues: CASSIGRQLTGELFF. The V gene is TRBV19, the J gene TRBJ2-2, with a tentative D call TRBD1 (5 bases). Per the germline V gene, CDR1 is LNHDA and CDR2 is SQIVND (reference sequence). This CDR3 has 15 residues. The V gene lost 1 base and the J gene lost 4 bases, with 10 bases spanning the gap.

This clonotype has a handful of counts. This chain links TRBV20-1 with TRBJ1-2; TRBD1 is a possible D gene (6 bases). This CDR3 has 16 amino acids. In germline, CDR1 is DFQATT, CDR2 SNEGSKA (reference sequence). V gave up 2 bases and J gave up 3 bases, with 19 bases separating them. This CDR3 is CSARPPNLGADYGYTF. As DNA, the CDR3 is TGCAGTGCTAGACCCCCTAATTTGGGGGCCGACTATGGCTACACCTTC.